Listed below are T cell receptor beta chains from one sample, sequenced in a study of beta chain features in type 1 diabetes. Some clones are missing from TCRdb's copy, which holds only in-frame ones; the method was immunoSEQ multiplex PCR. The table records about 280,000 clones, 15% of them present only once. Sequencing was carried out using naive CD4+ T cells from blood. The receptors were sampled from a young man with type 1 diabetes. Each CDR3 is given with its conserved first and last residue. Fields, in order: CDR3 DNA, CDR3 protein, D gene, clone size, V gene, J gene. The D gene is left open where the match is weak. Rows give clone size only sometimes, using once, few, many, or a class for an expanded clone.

DNA: TGTGCCAGCAGTTTCGGAGGGGCTGGAGAGACCCAGTACTTC; CDR3: CASSFGGAGETQYF; D: .; size: few; V: TRBV28; J: TRBJ2-5
DNA: TGTGCCAGCAGGTACGGTAATCAGCCCCAGCATTTT; CDR3: CASRYGNQPQHF; D: .; size: .; V: TRBV2; J: TRBJ1-5
DNA: TGTGCCTGGATTCGGGGTAGCACAGATACGCAGTATTTT; CDR3: CAWIRGSTDTQYF; D: .; size: few; V: TRBV30; J: TRBJ2-3
DNA: TGTGCCAGCAGCAGGACTAGCTCCTACGAGCAGTACTTC; CDR3: CASSRTSSYEQYF; D: TRBD2; size: .; V: TRBV7-2; J: TRBJ2-7
DNA: TGTGCCAGCAGCTTAGCCGCTAGCCGTTTGGCCGGGGAGCTGTTTTTT; CDR3: CASSLAASRLAGELFF; D: .; size: few; V: TRBV7-2; J: TRBJ2-2
DNA: TGCGCCAGCAGCTTGGGGACGGACAACCCGAGCTCCTACAATGAGCAGTTCTTC; CDR3: CASSLGTDNPSSYNEQFF; D: .; size: .; V: TRBV5-1; J: TRBJ2-1
DNA: TGTGCCAGCAGAAAACAGGGGGCCGGGGTGAACACTGAAGCTTTCTTT; CDR3: CASRKQGAGVNTEAFF; D: TRBD1; size: few; V: TRBV7-9; J: TRBJ1-1
DNA: TGTGCCAGCTCATCCCGGGGAGAGAGCTATGGCTACACCTTC; CDR3: CASSSRGESYGYTF; D: .; size: few; V: TRBV18; J: TRBJ1-2
DNA: TGTGCCAGCAGCTTGACTAGCGGGGGCTACGAGCAGTACTTC; CDR3: CASSLTSGGYEQYF; D: TRBD2; size: few; V: TRBV7-2; J: TRBJ2-7
DNA: TGTGCCAGCAGCGGACAGGGGCCGGGTGAGCAGTTCTTC; CDR3: CASSGQGPGEQFF; D: TRBD1; size: .; V: TRBV28; J: TRBJ2-1
DNA: TGCGCCAGCGGGGCCAGGGCCTGGGAGACCCAGTACTTC; CDR3: CASGARAWETQYF; D: .; size: .; V: TRBV5-1; J: TRBJ2-5
DNA: TGTGCCACCAGCAGAGTTCAAGCGGGGGGCTCCGAGCAGTACTTC; CDR3: CATSRVQAGGSEQYF; D: TRBD2; size: few; V: TRBV15; J: TRBJ2-7
DNA: TGCGCCAGCAGCTTGAGACAGGGGGATTCACCCCTCCACTTT; CDR3: CASSLRQGDSPLHF; D: TRBD1; size: .; V: TRBV5-1; J: TRBJ1-6
DNA: TGTGCCAGTAGTTCGTCGGGGATAAGCTCCTACGAGCAGTACTTC; CDR3: CASSSSGISSYEQYF; D: .; size: .; V: TRBV19; J: TRBJ2-7
DNA: TGCAGCGCCGCACAGCGGAGTCAAGAGACCCAGTACTTC; CDR3: CSAAQRSQETQYF; D: .; size: few; V: TRBV29-1; J: TRBJ2-5
DNA: TGTGCCTGGAGTAAGCTCGGCGGTTACGAGCAGTACTTC; CDR3: CAWSKLGGYEQYF; D: .; size: .; V: TRBV30; J: TRBJ2-7
DNA: TGTGCCAGCAGCCGACAGGGACGGGTCTCCGAGCAGTACTTC; CDR3: CASSRQGRVSEQYF; D: TRBD1; size: few; V: TRBV27; J: TRBJ2-7
DNA: TGTGCCAGCAGCTTAAGCGGGGGCACAGATACGCAGTATTTT; CDR3: CASSLSGGTDTQYF; D: TRBD2; size: .; V: TRBV7-2; J: TRBJ2-3
DNA: TGTGCCAGCAGTTTATGGGCTAGCGGGAGGCGATACAATGAGCAGTTCTTC; CDR3: CASSLWASGRRYNEQFF; D: TRBD2; size: few; V: TRBV28; J: TRBJ2-1
DNA: TGTGCCTGGAGTCCAACTGGCTACGAGCAGTACTTC; CDR3: CAWSPTGYEQYF; D: .; size: .; V: TRBV30; J: TRBJ2-7
DNA: TGTGCCAGCAGTTTGACAGGCTATGGCTACACCTTC; CDR3: CASSLTGYGYTF; D: .; size: few; V: TRBV28; J: TRBJ1-2
DNA: TGTGCCAGCAGCCCCATCCCGCGGGGGCCCACAGATACGCAGTATTTT; CDR3: CASSPIPRGPTDTQYF; D: .; size: few; V: TRBV11-2; J: TRBJ2-3